Below, 30 T cell receptor beta chains from the same sample are listed, as sequenced in a study of CD8 T cells in Susac syndrome. A quantity of 0.5 to 1 ug RNA underwent reverse transcription using random hexamers. From the immunoSEQ multiplex PCR reads, TCRdb called clonotypes with MiXCR, one entry per CDR3 protein. The sample contains about 120,000 distinct CDR3 sequences, around 90% of which appear only once. The sequencing sample was made of CD8+ T cells from PBMCs. Source of these receptors: a human donor in good health.

This clonotype was seen just once. The chain joins TRBV20-1 to TRBJ2-3; 8 bases are shared with TRBD2. The CDR3 is made up of 15 amino acids. The germline V gene has CDR1 DFQATT and CDR2 SNEGSKA (reference sequence). V was clipped by 1 base and J by 0 bases; unmatched bases: 3. In DNA form, the CDR3 reads TGCAGTGCTAGAGTTGCTAGCGGGAGCACAGATACGCAGTATTTT. It translates to CSARVASGSTDTQYF.

The chain has TRBV7-2 and TRBJ1-5; perhaps TRBD1 as D (5 bases). The length of the CDR3 is 19 residues. Germline-derived CDR1 and CDR2 are SGHTA and FQGNSA. The ends were cut back, 4 bases at V and 0 bases at J, with 22 bases in the middle. The CDR3 bases are TGTGCCAGCAGCTCATCCGGGGCCCTGGGGGGATTTAGCAATCAGCCCCAGCATTTT. The encoded protein is CASSSSGALGGFSNQPQHF.

The chain carries TRBV5-4 and TRBJ2-5; TRBD1 matches at 10 bases. CDR1 and CDR2 (germline): SGHNT, YYREEE (reference sequence). The J segment lost 5 bases and the V segment lost 4 bases, leaving 8 bases of the junction unmatched. CDR3 length: 15 amino acids. The DNA of the CDR3 is TGTGCCAGCAGCCCGACGGGACAGGGGACGGAGACCCAGTACTTC. This encodes CASSPTGQGTETQYF.

The CDR3 loop is CASRGHEKGQENWYEQYF. DNA for the CDR3: TGTGCCAGCAGAGGCCACGAGAAGGGACAGGAGAATTGGTACGAGCAGTACTTC. The V call is TRBV12-3 or TRBV12-4, the J call TRBJ2-7, with 8 bases matching TRBD1. The CDR3 covers 18 residues. The junction had 20 bases not matched to a gene; V was cut back by 6 bases and J by 4 bases.

V is TRBV10-3 and J is TRBJ2-2; 7 bases match TRBD1. The CDR3 consists of 15 residues. Trimming removed 10 bases from V and 2 bases from J; junction bases left unmatched: 10. Germline CDR1 is ENHRY and CDR2 is SYGVKD. DNA for the CDR3: TGTGCCACCAACACAGGGACAGCCAACACCGGGGAGCTGTTTTTT. This translates into CATNTGTANTGELFF.

The chain couples TRBV7-9 to TRBJ2-3; perhaps TRBD1 as D (5 bases). The CDR3 extends over 14 amino acids. Trimming shortened V by 7 bases and J by 0 bases, and 11 bases separated the two germline ends. Looked up from germline, CDR1 is SEHNR and CDR2 is FQNEAQ (reference sequence). CDR3 residues: CASMPGWSTDTQYF. The CDR3 DNA reads as TGTGCCAGCATGCCAGGGTGGAGCACAGATACGCAGTATTTT.

The genes are TRBV19 and TRBJ2-7; 8 bases map to TRBD1. The CDR3 is 14 amino acids. Germline V gene lookup returns CDR1 LNHDA and CDR2 SQIVND (reference sequence). The ends lost 5 bases at V and 2 bases at J; junction bases unmatched: 5. The CDR3 loop is CASSLGQGTYEQYF. In DNA form, the CDR3 reads TGTGCCAGTAGTCTAGGACAGGGAACCTACGAGCAGTACTTC. The variable domain in full, completed from reference TRBV19 and TRBJ2-7, reads DGGITQSPKYLFRKEGQNVTLSCEQNLNHDAMYWYRQDPGQGLRLIYYSQIVNDFQKGDIAEGYSVSREKKESFPLTVTSAQKNPTAFYLCASSLGQGTYEQYFGPGTRLTVT.

This clonotype was found a few times. CDR3 nucleotide sequence: TGTGCCAGCAGTTTACCCCCCGCGGGGAGGGCCCCAGATACGCAGTATTTT. It yields the protein CASSLPPAGRAPDTQYF. This chain joins TRBV27 and TRBJ2-3, with 7 bases matching TRBD2. J lost 4 bases, V lost 2 bases, and 12 bases had no gene match. This CDR3 spans 17 amino acids. Germline V lookup: CDR1 MNHEY, CDR2 SMNVEV (reference sequence).

V usage is TRBV6-2 or TRBV6-3 and J usage is TRBJ2-7; D is unresolved. Germline V lookup: CDR1 MNHEY, CDR2 SVGEGT. CDR3 size: 17 residues. V lost 0 bases to trimming and J lost 0 bases, with 15 bases between them. CDR3 nucleotides: TGTGCCAGCAGTTACTCGTCTTACGAGCCGGGCTCCTACGAGCAGTACTTC. Its translation is CASSYSSYEPGSYEQYF.

The chain recombines TRBV20-1 with TRBJ2-6; D unclear. This CDR3 spans 15 amino acids. CDR1 is DFQATT and CDR2 is SNEGSKA in the germline V gene (reference sequence). Trimming removed 6 bases from V and 1 base from J, with 13 bases in between. The CDR3 bases are TGCAGTGCCACTCAAGTTTCTTCTGGGGCCAACGTCCTGACTTTC. This gives the protein CSATQVSSGANVLTF.

The V and J genes are TRBV7-9 and TRBJ1-1; no clear D gene. V lost 8 bases, J lost 0 bases, and 10 bases lay in between. CDR3 length: 13 amino acids. Germline V gene data show CDR1 as SEHNR and CDR2 as FQNEAQ (reference sequence). CDR3 DNA: TGTGCCAGCGGCCGGAGAATGAACACTGAAGCTTTCTTT. Translating gives CASGRRMNTEAFF.

The chain couples TRBV15 to TRBJ1-3, with D perhaps matching TRBD1 (6 bases). The V end lost 1 base, the J end lost 0 bases, and 10 bases lay between the germline ends. There are 16 residues in the CDR3. CDR1 is LNHNV, CDR2 YYDKDF, per germline (reference sequence). The CDR3 reads CATSRGGASSGNTIYF. The CDR3 DNA reads as TGTGCCACCAGCAGAGGGGGGGCGAGCTCTGGAAACACCATATATTTT.

The chain employs TRBV20-1 and TRBJ1-1, with a possible D match to TRBD1 (5 bases). Germline-derived CDR1 and CDR2 are DFQATT and SNEGSKA (reference sequence). V lost 4 bases and J 1 base, leaving 10 bases between the germline ends. The CDR3 contains 13 residues. The CDR3 here is CSATGSGNTEAFF. The CDR3 DNA is TGCAGTGCTACAGGGTCAGGGAACACTGAAGCTTTCTTT.

V usage is TRBV3-1 and J usage is TRBJ2-5; a weak D match, TRBD2 (5 bases). V lost 0 bases and J lost 5, with 25 bases in between. Per the germline V gene, CDR1 is LGHDT and CDR2 is YNNKEL (reference sequence). There are 19 residues in the CDR3. The chain's CDR3 is CASSQDRRRGILGRETQYF. Here the CDR3 DNA reads TGTGCCAGCAGCCAAGATCGGAGGCGAGGGATATTGGGTCGGGAGACCCAGTACTTC.

The chain has TRBV20-1 and TRBJ2-7; D perhaps matches TRBD1 (6 bases). CDR3 length: 14 amino acids. Trimming took 4 bases from V and 3 from J, leaving 16 bases between them. Per germline, CDR1 DFQATT and CDR2 SNEGSKA (reference sequence). The CDR3 reads CSAIGDTRNYEQYF. The CDR3, as DNA: TGCAGTGCTATTGGGGACACCAGGAACTACGAGCAGTACTTC.

The gene calls are TRBV5-1 and TRBJ2-5, with D possibly being TRBD1 (6 bases). V lost 0 bases to trimming and J lost 4 bases, with 13 bases between them. Looked up from germline, CDR1 is SGHRS and CDR2 is YFSETQ. The CDR3 totals 15 residues. For the CDR3, the DNA is TGCGCCAGCAGCTTGGTGGGGACACCGGGAGAGACCCAGTACTTC. It is translated as CASSLVGTPGETQYF.

The chain couples TRBV6-5 to TRBJ1-1, with D unclear. The CDR3 has 14 residues. Between the trimmed V and J ends, which lost 5 bases and 6 bases, there was a span of 16 bases. Germline V lookup: CDR1 MNHEY, CDR2 SVGAGI. The CDR3 region is CASSPSWGAAEAFF. As DNA, the CDR3 is TGTGCCAGCAGTCCGTCGTGGGGAGCGGCTGAAGCTTTCTTT.

This sequence joins TRBV7-9 and TRBJ1-5, with unresolved D. The germline V and J ends were trimmed by 11 bases and 6 bases, with 17 bases remaining between them. CDR1 is SEHNR, CDR2 FQNEAQ, per germline (reference sequence). This CDR3 is built from 13 residues. In DNA form, the CDR3 reads TGTGCCGCCGGCGGAGGATTGGGTCAGCCCCAGCATTTT. Encoded protein: CAAGGGLGQPQHF.

The chain is built from TRBV4-3 and TRBJ2-7; 9 bases line up with TRBD1. The germline V gene has CDR1 LGHNA and CDR2 YSLEER. The J segment lost 7 bases and the V segment lost 1 base, leaving 8 bases of the junction unmatched. This CDR3 is 15 amino acids long. The CDR3 DNA reads TGCGCCAGCAGCCAAGCATTACAGGGGGCGCGGGAGCAGTACTTC. It translates to CASSQALQGAREQYF.

V and J are TRBV12-3 or TRBV12-4 and TRBJ2-3, with no clear D. CDR3 length: 16 residues. V lost 4 bases and J 2 bases, leaving 16 bases between the germline ends. This chain's CDR3 is CASSYPARRNTDTQYF. The CDR3 DNA reads TGTGCCAGCAGTTACCCGGCACGAAGGAACACAGATACGCAGTATTTT.

The chain has TRBV6-5 and TRBJ2-3; TRBD1 is a possible D gene (5 bases). Trimming shortened V by 2 bases and J by 2 bases, and 8 bases separated the two germline ends. CDR3 length equals 14 residues. The germline V gene has CDR1 MNHEY and CDR2 SVGAGI. CDR3 amino acids: CASSYGAPTDTQYF. The CDR3, as DNA: TGTGCCAGCAGTTACGGGGCGCCCACAGATACGCAGTATTTT.

This clonotype was counted a single time. The chain couples TRBV6-2 or TRBV6-3 to TRBJ1-1, with a possible D match to TRBD1 (5 bases). The CDR3 is 14 residues long. Between the trimmed V and J ends, which lost 9 bases and 1 base, there was a span of 15 bases. CDR1 and CDR2 from the germline V gene are MNHEY and SVGEGT. As DNA, the CDR3 is TGTGCCAGTGAGGGACCGACGAAGAACACTGAAGCTTTCTTT. It yields the protein CASEGPTKNTEAFF.

The V gene is TRBV7-2, the J gene TRBJ2-5; 7 nucleotides align to TRBD1. The CDR3 is made up of 16 amino acids. V dropped 7 bases and J dropped 9; count of bases not matched to a gene: 20. Germline V gene lookup returns CDR1 SGHTA and CDR2 FQGNSA. The CDR3 DNA sequence: TGTGCCAGCAATCGAGAAGGGGGCCCCCCAAGTATAGCCCAGTACTTC. Its translation: CASNREGGPPSIAQYF.

The V call is TRBV6-5, the J call TRBJ2-7; D uncertain. This CDR3 contains 13 residues. From germline, CDR1 is MNHEY and CDR2 SVGAGI. Trimming removed 4 bases from V and 2 bases from J, with 9 bases in between. CDR3 coding DNA: TGTGCCAGCAGTTTTGATGGTCCCTACGAGCAGTACTTC. Its translation: CASSFDGPYEQYF.

The chain couples TRBV9 to TRBJ2-2; D uncertain. Germline V CDR1 and CDR2: SGDLS, YYNGEE. V lost 0 bases, J lost 9 bases, and 12 bases lay in between. The CDR3 has 14 amino acids. CDR3 amino acids: CASSVASQPRELFF. The CDR3 DNA reads TGTGCCAGCAGCGTAGCTTCCCAGCCCAGGGAGCTGTTTTTT.

V and J are TRBV7-3 and TRBJ2-1; TRBD2 matches at 7 bases. Losses at the gene ends were 4 bases for V and 0 bases for J; bases not matched to a gene: 6. The CDR3 is 16 residues long. Germline assignment: CDR1 SGHTA and CDR2 FQGTGA. DNA of the CDR3: TGTGCCAGCAGCTCTGACCTAGCGGACTCCTACAATGAGCAGTTCTTC. Residues: CASSSDLADSYNEQFF.

The chain has TRBV6-1 and TRBJ2-7, with D maybe TRBD2 (6 bases). Germline-derived CDR1 and CDR2 are MNHNS and SASEGT. The CDR3 runs 16 residues. V lost 4 bases and J 1 base, leaving 17 bases between the germline ends. CDR3 coding DNA: TGTGCCAGCAGTGTAGGCCGGGGCGGGGTGTCCTACGAGCAGTACTTC. This codes for CASSVGRGGVSYEQYF.

J is TRBJ2-5 and V is TRBV12-3 or TRBV12-4; D not certain. With 8 bases removed from V and 5 bases from J, the gap between germline ends came to 15 bases. The CDR3 has 13 residues. In nucleotides, the CDR3 is TGTGCCAGCTCCGTCTTAACGCAGGAGACCCAGTACTTC. Amino acids: CASSVLTQETQYF.

The chain combines TRBV11-2 with TRBJ2-1; no clear D. The CDR3 spans 11 residues. V gave up 2 bases and J gave up 7 bases, with 3 bases separating them. CDR1 is SGHAT, CDR2 FQNNGV, per germline. CDR3 in DNA: TGTGCCAGCAGCTTAAAGAATGAGCAGTTCTTC. It is translated as CASSLKNEQFF.

The chain has TRBV7-2 and TRBJ1-2; D possibly corresponds to TRBD1 (5 bases). The CDR3 length is 16 residues. The germline gives CDR1 SGHTA, CDR2 FQGNSA. V lost 5 bases and J lost 3, with 19 bases in between. The CDR3 reads CASSPARPPGYYGYTF. CDR3 DNA: TGTGCCAGCAGCCCCGCCCGTCCCCCAGGGTACTATGGCTACACCTTC.